This T cell receptor beta chain originates from a study of blood T cells in healthy people across ages. Findings of the study overall: Aged donors had fewer naive CD4+ cells and lower diversity than long-lived donors.

CDR1 MDHEN and CDR2 SYDVKM come from the germline V gene. The CDR3 contains 15 residues. V was pared by 6 bases and J by 0 bases, with 15 bases between. PCR was performed a second time for 7 to 11 cycles using a sample-barcoded 5' primer and a J-beta primer mix. TCRdb passed the 5' RACE reads through MiXCR, listing each CDR3 protein once. The data contain about 1.6 million distinct CDR3 sequences, about 31% of them singletons. A note on this clonotype: Its specificity is not known.

The receptor comes from a woman in her twenties or thirties in good health. The V gene is TRBV28, the J gene TRBJ2-7; D gene unclear. The sample comprised blood. This CDR3 is CASSPDGDLSYEQYF. DNA of the CDR3: TGTGCCAGCAGCCCGGACGGAGATCTCTCCTACGAGCAGTACTTC.